Listed here are 26 T cell receptor beta chains from one sample, sequenced in a study of identical twins. MiXCR, run by TCRdb on the 5' RACE reads, gives a single entry per CDR3 protein. The sample contains roughly 750,000 distinct CDR3 sequences, 21% of which appear only once. The sample also formed part of further work on T cells expressing NK-cell markers.

Sequencing was carried out using PBMCs. The receptors stem from a woman aged 18-30 years in good health.

This clonotype was observed many times. This rearrangement joins TRBV20-1 to TRBJ1-2; no clear D gene. CDR3 size: 12 residues. Trimming shortened V by 3 bases and J by 2 bases, and 7 bases separated the two germline ends. Germline-derived CDR1 and CDR2 are DFQATT and SNEGSKA (reference sequence). CDR3 in amino acids: CSARERNYGYTF. The CDR3 coding sequence is TGCAGTGCTAGGGAGCGAAACTATGGCTACACCTTC.

V usage is TRBV20-1 and J usage is TRBJ2-5, with 10 bases fitting TRBD1. This CDR3 contains 13 residues. The V gene end was trimmed by 6 bases and the J gene end by 4 bases; junction bases not matched to a gene: 5. Germline V CDR1 and CDR2: DFQATT, SNEGSKA (reference sequence). CDR3: CSATDRGLETQYF. The CDR3 nucleotides read TGCAGTGCGACCGACAGGGGGCTAGAGACCCAGTACTTC.

The chain uses TRBV10-3 and TRBJ2-3, with a weak D call TRBD2 (5 bases). Trimming removed 8 bases from V and 0 bases from J, with 9 bases in between. Germline CDR1 ENHRY, CDR2 SYGVKD. This CDR3 is 13 amino acids long. The CDR3 protein is CAIQEASTDTQYF. CDR3 DNA sequence: TGTGCCATCCAGGAGGCTAGCACAGATACGCAGTATTTT.

The table lists this clonotype with many counts. The rearrangement uses TRBV6-1 and TRBJ2-1; D is unresolved. The V gene lost 6 bases and the J gene lost 0 bases, with 15 bases spanning the gap. The V gene's germline CDR1 is MNHNS and CDR2 SASEGT. CDR3 length: 16 residues. CDR3 region: CASSKYLASSYNEQFF. DNA of the CDR3: TGTGCCAGCAGCAAATACCTTGCAAGCTCCTACAATGAGCAGTTCTTC.

There are a few counts of this clonotype. The chain carries TRBV29-1 and TRBJ2-1; TRBD2 aligns across 12 bases. Germline V gene data show CDR1 as SQVTM and CDR2 as ANQGSEA. The CDR3 has 14 residues. The V segment lost 6 bases and the J segment 9 bases; nucleotides outside the gene matches: 9. CDR3 region: CSVDRLAGVLEQFF. The CDR3 DNA sequence: TGCAGCGTAGACCGACTAGCGGGAGTACTTGAGCAGTTCTTC.

This chain joins TRBV27 and TRBJ2-1; TRBD1 matches 10 bases. The junction had 6 bases not matched to a gene; V was cut back by 6 bases and J by 4 bases. Germline CDR1 and CDR2: MNHEY and SMNVEV (reference sequence). This CDR3 comprises 15 residues. CDR3 region: CASSPGTGAYNEQFF. The CDR3 region has the DNA TGTGCCAGCAGCCCCGGGACAGGGGCTTACAATGAGCAGTTCTTC.

The chain couples TRBV10-3 to TRBJ1-1, with a weak D call TRBD1 (5 bases). The V end lost 6 bases, the J end lost 9 bases, and 17 bases lay between the germline ends. CDR3 length: 13 amino acids. CDR1 is ENHRY, CDR2 SYGVKD, per germline. Here the CDR3 reads CAIRATLGAQAFF. The CDR3 region has the DNA TGTGCCATCAGAGCCACTCTCGGGGCCCAAGCTTTCTTT.

The chain carries TRBV3-1 and TRBJ1-2; 7 nucleotides agree with TRBD1. The CDR3 loop spans 14 amino acids. With V trimmed by 2 bases and J by 10 bases, 10 bases remained unmatched. Germline CDR1 is LGHDT and CDR2 is YNNKEL (reference sequence). The CDR3 sequence is CASSQRRDSPLYTF. CDR3 bases: TGTGCCAGCAGCCAACGCCGGGACAGTCCCCTCTACACCTTC. The full variable domain, its missing parts supplied by reference TRBV3-1 and TRBJ1-2, is DTAVSQTPKYLVTQMGNDKSIKCEQNLGHDTMYWYKQDSKKFLKIMFSYNNKELIINETVPNRFSPKSPDKAHLNLHINSLELGDSAVYFCASSQRRDSPLYTFGSGTRLTVV.

The rearrangement uses TRBV5-1 and TRBJ1-1; D uncertain. The germline CDR1 and CDR2 sequences are SGHRS and YFSETQ. V lost 2 bases and J lost 4, with 9 bases in between. CDR3 length: 13 amino acids. The CDR3 coding sequence is TGCGCCAGCAGCTTCCCCGGGATCACTGAAGCTTTCTTT. It is translated as CASSFPGITEAFF.

The table lists this clonotype with a few counts. The chain uses TRBV5-1 and TRBJ2-7, with D maybe TRBD1 (6 bases). The CDR3 extends over 15 amino acids. Germline V gene lookup returns CDR1 SGHRS and CDR2 YFSETQ. V gave up 6 bases and J gave up 1 base, with 17 bases separating them. The CDR3 reads CASKLDSGVSYEQYF. The CDR3 nucleotides read TGCGCCAGCAAGCTGGACAGTGGGGTATCCTACGAGCAGTACTTC.

This clonotype has just a few counts. The chain couples TRBV20-1 to TRBJ2-5; the D gene is possibly TRBD1 (5 bases). Per the germline V gene, CDR1 is DFQATT and CDR2 is SNEGSKA (reference sequence). The CDR3 consists of 12 residues. Trimming left V 7 bases short and J 0 bases short, with 9 bases between. CDR3 protein: CSVYRHQETQYF. The DNA of the CDR3 is TGCAGTGTTTACAGGCACCAAGAGACCCAGTACTTC.

The chain joins TRBV9 to TRBJ2-5; D is undetermined. This CDR3 comprises 13 residues. Deletions cut 4 bases from V and 2 bases from J, with 9 bases between. The germline V gene has CDR1 SGDLS and CDR2 YYNGEE. CDR3 DNA: TGTGCCAGCAGCATCCGGGCGCAAGAGACCCAGTACTTC. Protein: CASSIRAQETQYF.

This clonotype occurred a few times. CDR3 protein: CASSQDRSSGGSDTQYF. CDR3 sequence (DNA): TGTGCCAGCAGCCAAGATAGGTCTAGCGGGGGGTCAGATACGCAGTATTTT. The chain joins TRBV4-2 to TRBJ2-3, with TRBD2 identical over 11 bases. CDR1 and CDR2 (germline): LGHNA, YNFKEQ. The CDR3 contains 17 residues. The V and J ends lost 0 bases and 4 bases, in that order; junction bases with no gene match: 6.

This clonotype was detected a few times. The V and J genes are TRBV7-9 and TRBJ2-7, with D perhaps TRBD2 (5 bases). V lost 7 bases and J lost 6, with 19 bases in between. This CDR3 has 14 residues. Germline CDR1 is SEHNR and CDR2 is FQNEAQ (reference sequence). In DNA form, the CDR3 reads TGTGCCAGCACCCCAGCACGGACTTATGGCGAGCAGTACTTC. Translated, it gives CASTPARTYGEQYF.

In this sample, this clonotype turned up many times. The chain couples TRBV6-5 to TRBJ2-7; a possible D gene is TRBD2 (5 bases). This CDR3 is 13 amino acids long. CDR1 and CDR2 from the germline V gene are MNHEY and SVGAGI. V was trimmed by 0 bases and J by 6 bases, leaving 9 bases between them. Written as DNA, the CDR3 is TGTGCCAGCAGTTACTCGAACGGGATCGAGCAGTACTTC. This codes for CASSYSNGIEQYF.

The chain carries TRBV27 and TRBJ2-7; D is perhaps TRBD1 (6 bases). This CDR3 is 13 amino acids long. V lost 11 bases, J lost 0 bases, and 14 bases lay in between. CDR1 and CDR2 from the germline V gene are MNHEY and SMNVEV (reference sequence). The CDR3 spells CASRKGVSYEQYF. The CDR3 DNA reads TGTGCCTCCCGCAAGGGGGTCTCCTACGAGCAGTACTTC.

This clonotype turned up a few times. The V and J genes are TRBV7-9 and TRBJ2-7, with 8 bases that match TRBD2. The trim removed 1 base at V and 3 bases at J, leaving 5 bases unmatched. Germline V gives CDR1 SEHNR, CDR2 FQNEAQ (reference sequence). The CDR3 contains 15 residues. CDR3 bases: TGTGCCAGCAGCTTAGTAACTAGCGGATACTACGAGCAGTACTTC. This translates into CASSLVTSGYYEQYF.

This clonotype has more than one count but fewer than ten. V usage is TRBV7-2 and J usage is TRBJ2-1; 12 nucleotides agree with TRBD2. The CDR3 has 15 amino acids. V gave up 4 bases and J gave up 8 bases; unmatched junction bases: 6. Germline lookup yields CDR1 SGHTA and CDR2 FQGNSA. The CDR3 bases are TGTGCCAGCAGCTCGACTAGCGGGAGTATAGATGAGCAGTTCTTC. Its translation is CASSSTSGSIDEQFF.

The chain couples TRBV4-3 to TRBJ2-3; no clear D. This CDR3 contains 14 residues. Looked up from germline, CDR1 is LGHNA and CDR2 is YSLEER. V shed 0 bases and J shed 2 bases, with 6 bases lying between them. The CDR3 protein is CASSQDVFTDTQYF. The CDR3 nucleotides read TGCGCCAGCAGCCAAGATGTGTTCACAGATACGCAGTATTTT.

This clonotype occurred a few times. The chain joins TRBV20-1 to TRBJ2-1; 13 nucleotides line up with TRBD2. CDR3 size: 14 residues. Trimming took 6 bases from V and 12 from J; bases not matched to a gene: 11. CDR1 is DFQATT and CDR2 is SNEGSKA in the germline V gene (reference sequence). The CDR3 DNA reads as TGCAGTGCAGCTACTAGCGGGGGGGGGACTACGCAGTTCTTC. It encodes CSAATSGGGTTQFF.

The J gene is TRBJ1-4, the V gene TRBV12-5; D is unresolved. In germline, CDR1 is LGHNT, CDR2 FRNRAP. V was cut by 0 bases and J by 8 bases, with 16 bases left in between. The CDR3 totals 16 residues. The CDR3: CASGLVEGSRHEKLFF. The CDR3 DNA follows: TGTGCTAGTGGTTTGGTAGAAGGCTCCAGGCACGAAAAACTGTTTTTT.

The rearrangement joins TRBV12-3 or TRBV12-4 to TRBJ2-7; 7 positions match TRBD2. CDR3 length: 14 amino acids. V trimming: 6 bases; J trimming: 6 bases; junction bases outside the gene matches: 11. As DNA, the CDR3 is TGTGCCAGCAGCCAATTAGGACTAGTCGGCGAGCAGTACTTC. This translates into CASSQLGLVGEQYF.

This clonotype was found a few times. This chain links TRBV5-5 with TRBJ2-3; the D gene is possibly TRBD1 (5 bases). The germline V and J ends were trimmed by 1 base and 4 bases, with 16 bases remaining between them. The CDR3 sequence is 16 residues long. The germline V gene has CDR1 SGHKS and CDR2 YYEKEE (reference sequence). CDR3 nucleotides: TGTGCCAGCAGCTTGTTTGGGGCCGGCTCTTCAGATACGCAGTATTTT. Its translation: CASSLFGAGSSDTQYF.

The sample holds one count of this clonotype. The J gene is TRBJ2-5, the V gene TRBV7-2; no reliable D call. Trimming removed 2 bases at V and 2 bases at J, with 9 bases between. The CDR3 runs to 14 residues. CDR1 SGHTA and CDR2 FQGNSA come from the germline V gene. The chain's CDR3 is CASSLNAGQETQYF. CDR3 DNA: TGTGCCAGCAGCTTAAACGCCGGACAAGAGACCCAGTACTTC. The whole variable domain, filled in from reference TRBV7-2 and TRBJ2-5, reads GAGVSQSPSNKVTEKGKDVELRCDPISGHTALYWYRQSLGQGLEFLIYFQGNSAPDKSGLPSDRFSAERTGGSVSTLTIQRTQQEDSAVYLCASSLNAGQETQYFGPGTRLLVL.

The rearrangement links TRBV29-1 to TRBJ2-7, with D possibly being TRBD2 (5 bases). The CDR3 sequence is 14 residues long. V shed 3 bases and J shed 0 bases, with 12 bases lying between them. The V gene's germline CDR1 is SQVTM and CDR2 ANQGSEA. The CDR3 sequence: CSVEDPSSSYEQYF. The CDR3 DNA sequence: TGCAGCGTTGAGGACCCTAGCAGCTCCTACGAGCAGTACTTC.

A note on this clonotype: A much larger clone differs from this one at a single base, so this may be a read error. V and J are TRBV29-1 and TRBJ2-3; maybe TRBD2 (6 bases). V was shortened by 6 bases and J by 6 bases, with 16 bases between the two germline ends. CDR3 length: 13 residues. CDR1 is SQVTM and CDR2 is ANQGSEA in the germline V gene. CDR3: CSVTGKAGDTQYF. CDR3 DNA sequence: TGCAGCGTGACCGGAAAGGCGGGGGATACGCAGTATTTT.